The clone carrying this TCR beta chain was seen repeatedly, ten times or more. Its matching antigen is unknown. This sample was taken from a study of T-cell reconstitution after alpha-beta-depleted transplantation in children. Study observations and caveats: Surviving recipient T cells and thymic progenitors accounted for the high day-60 TCRbeta diversity observed in some patients. Reportedly, roughly two months post-transplant, alpha-beta T cells arose from several hundred expanded graft clones.

V lost 6 bases and J lost 4, with 9 bases in between. The CDR3 extends over 12 amino acids. The germline V gene encodes CDR1 SGHVS and CDR2 FNYEAQ. This sample's TCRbeta library carried unique molecular identifier barcodes. In TCRdb, the PCR reads were re-called with MiXCR into one record per CDR3 protein. This table has around 600,000 distinct CDR3 sequences, roughly 23% appearing once. The sample consisted of PBMCs, mostly from graft donor cells, taken 360 days after TCRalphabeta/CD19-depleted stem cell transplant. The clonotype was recovered from a boy under two years old who had a stem cell transplant for acute myeloid leukemia, so the T cells may come from the graft donor. V is TRBV7-6 and J is TRBJ1-1, with D possibly being TRBD1 (5 bases). The CDR3 DNA is TGTGCCAGCAGAGGGGCGCTCACTGAAGCTTTCTTT. It translates to CASRGALTEAFF. Variable domain in full (rest from reference TRBV7-6 and TRBJ1-1): GAGVSQSPRYKVTKRGQDVALRCDPISGHVSLYWYRQALGQGPEFLTYFNYEAQQDKSGLPNDRFSAERPEGSISTLTIQRTEQRDSAMYRCASRGALTEAFFGQGTRLTVV.